These 30 T cell receptor beta chains were all obtained from the same sample, sequenced in a study of T cells in Graves' hyperthyroidism and ophthalmopathy. The investigators amplified TCR beta CDR3 regions from RNA transcripts. First-round RT-PCR of the TCR CDR3 relied on the HTBI primer set. A single record per CDR3 protein comes from TCRdb applying MiXCR to the multiplex PCR reads. The repertoire consists of under 200,000 distinct CDR3 sequences, with about 9.4% occurring once and the leading ten covering roughly 23%. The source material was blood. The receptors derive from a woman between 18 and 29 years old with Graves' hyperthyroidism that later progressed to Graves' ophthalmopathy.

This clonotype was detected ten times or more. The DNA for the CDR3 is TGTGCCAGCAGCTTAAAGTTGGGGGGGGGCTACACCGGGGAGCTGTTTTTT. The encoded protein is CASSLKLGGGYTGELFF. The genes are TRBV11-2 and TRBJ2-2, with a weak D call TRBD2 (7 bases). Trimming took 2 bases from V and 3 from J, leaving 16 bases between them. Germline V gene sequence: CDR1 SGHAT, CDR2 FQNNGV. The CDR3 runs to 17 residues.

This clonotype was seen at least ten times. The gene calls are TRBV20-1 and TRBJ2-5; 9 bases agree with TRBD2. The CDR3 is made up of 14 amino acids. The germline gives CDR1 DFQATT, CDR2 SNEGSKA (reference sequence). With V trimmed by 4 bases and J by 5 bases, 8 bases remained unmatched. CDR3 sequence: CSAKIAGVGETQYF. CDR3 in DNA: TGCAGTGCTAAAATAGCGGGAGTGGGGGAGACCCAGTACTTC.

This clonotype was observed at least ten times. The chain is built from TRBV7-2 and TRBJ1-6, with D possibly matching TRBD1 (5 bases). Germline V gene lookup returns CDR1 SGHTA and CDR2 FQGNSA. This CDR3 is built from 18 residues. Trimming pared 5 bases from V and 5 bases from J, leaving 22 bases between. The CDR3 sequence is CASSGGDGFWVNNSPLHF. In nucleotides, the CDR3 is TGTGCCAGCAGCGGGGGGGATGGGTTCTGGGTTAATAATTCACCCCTCCACTTT.

This clonotype was counted at least ten times. J is TRBJ1-6 and V is TRBV20-1; TRBD1 might be the D (5 bases). The V gene's germline CDR1 is DFQATT and CDR2 SNEGSKA (reference sequence). The V and J ends lost 3 bases and 8 bases respectively, with 20 bases between them. The CDR3 is 16 residues long. The DNA for the CDR3 is TGCAGTGCTAGTTCATCCGGGACTTTAAAGTATTCACCCCTCCACTTT. The encoded protein is CSASSSGTLKYSPLHF.

The sample holds a few counts of this clonotype. The rearrangement uses TRBV4-1 and TRBJ1-2; D not resolved. The ends were cut back, 0 bases at V and 4 bases at J, with 6 bases in the middle. The CDR3 runs 13 residues. CDR1 MGHRA and CDR2 YSYEKL come from the germline V gene. CDR3 in amino acids: CASSQEGIYGYTF. In DNA, the CDR3 is TGCGCCAGCAGCCAAGAGGGGATCTATGGCTACACCTTC.

This clonotype was seen at least ten times. The chain carries TRBV6-1 and TRBJ1-2; no firm D call. This CDR3 is built from 16 residues. V was pared by 2 bases and J by 7 bases, with 20 bases between. The germline V gene encodes CDR1 MNHNS and CDR2 SASEGT. The DNA of the CDR3 is TGTGCCAGCAGTGAATCAACGCGACCCATGGATTCTGGCTACACCTTC. As protein: CASSESTRPMDSGYTF.

In its sample, this clonotype was seen many times. The chain employs TRBV30 and TRBJ2-3; D gene unclear. Germline V CDR1 and CDR2: GTSNPN, SVGIG (reference sequence). V shed 5 bases and J shed 3 bases, with 15 bases lying between them. The CDR3 extends over 14 amino acids. CDR3 coding DNA: TGTGCCTGGCGTGGGCCTTGGGGTACAGATACGCAGTATTTT. Its translation is CAWRGPWGTDTQYF.

This clonotype was picked up many times. V usage is TRBV9 and J usage is TRBJ2-5; 10 bases map to TRBD1. The CDR3 runs 15 residues. V trimming: 3 bases; J trimming: 5 bases; junction bases outside the gene matches: 7. Per germline, CDR1 SGDLS and CDR2 YYNGEE. The CDR3 here is CASSGGTGDLETQYF. The CDR3 DNA is TGTGCCAGCAGCGGGGGGACAGGGGATTTGGAGACCCAGTACTTC.

The rearrangement uses TRBV7-3 and TRBJ2-1; D could derive from TRBD1 or TRBD2 (5 bases each). Germline V gene data show CDR1 as SGHTA and CDR2 as FQGTGA. The CDR3 covers 16 residues. V was clipped by 5 bases and J by 4 bases, with 18 bases between them. CDR3 region: CASSTTTRVLYNEQFF. The DNA for the CDR3 is TGTGCCAGCAGCACGACTACCAGGGTTCTTTACAATGAGCAGTTCTTC.

This clonotype occurred many times. The chain couples TRBV7-3 to TRBJ2-1; maybe TRBD2 (6 bases). V dropped 1 base and J dropped 8 bases, with 12 bases sitting between them. This CDR3 has 14 amino acids. The germline CDR1 and CDR2 sequences are SGHTA and FQGTGA. CDR3 loop: CASSLNTAGDEQFF. The CDR3 DNA sequence: TGTGCCAGCAGCTTAAATACAGCGGGCGATGAGCAGTTCTTC.

There are a few counts of this clonotype. The chain employs TRBV7-8 and TRBJ1-6, with unresolved D. This CDR3 spans 19 amino acids. V was clipped by 0 bases and J by 0 bases, with 15 bases between them. The germline V gene encodes CDR1 SGHVS and CDR2 FQNEAQ. The CDR3 here is CASSLAGGQRSSYNSPLHF. The DNA for the CDR3 is TGTGCCAGCAGCTTAGCGGGTGGGCAGCGGAGCTCCTATAATTCACCCCTCCACTTT.

This clonotype was seen ten or more times. The rearrangement links TRBV2 to TRBJ2-1; tentatively, D is TRBD2 (5 bases). Deletions cut 2 bases from V and 2 bases from J, with 10 bases between. Looked up from germline, CDR1 is SNHLY and CDR2 is FYNNEI. This CDR3 is 15 amino acids long. CDR3 residues: CASSENGNPYNEQFF. The CDR3 nucleotides read TGTGCCAGCAGTGAAAACGGGAACCCCTACAATGAGCAGTTCTTC.

In this sample, this clonotype turned up many times. The chain joins TRBV24-1 to TRBJ2-5; D possibly uses TRBD1 or TRBD2 (5 bases each). Germline V CDR1 and CDR2: KGHDR, SFDVKD. Trimming stripped 0 bases from V and 5 bases from J, with 18 bases between. The CDR3 is made up of 17 amino acids. The chain's CDR3 is CATSDLGGRTGGETQYF. CDR3 coding DNA: TGTGCCACCAGTGATTTGGGGGGACGGACTGGCGGCGAGACCCAGTACTTC.

This clonotype was counted ten times or more. V and J are TRBV20-1 and TRBJ2-7, with D possibly being TRBD2 (6 bases). This CDR3 spans 14 amino acids. Trimming pared 0 bases from V and 3 bases from J, leaving 12 bases between. Germline-derived CDR1 and CDR2 are DFQATT and SNEGSKA (reference sequence). This chain's CDR3 is CSARDEEGIYEQYF. The CDR3 DNA sequence: TGCAGTGCTAGAGATGAGGAGGGGATCTACGAGCAGTACTTC.

At least ten counts were recorded for this clonotype. The CDR3 bases are TGTGCCAGCAGCGTGGGGGGACGACAGGAAGGTCAGCCCCAGCATTTT. Its protein product is CASSVGGRQEGQPQHF. The V gene is TRBV9, the J gene TRBJ1-5, with D possibly TRBD1 on 6 matching bases. Trimming took off 2 bases at V and 6 bases at J, with 18 bases between the two ends. Germline values: CDR1 SGDLS, CDR2 YYNGEE. This CDR3 contains 16 residues.

This clonotype has a count of ten or more. V gene TRBV2 combines with J gene TRBJ2-3; possibly TRBD1 for D (6 bases). This CDR3 is 15 amino acids long. CDR1 and CDR2 from the germline V gene are SNHLY and FYNNEI. V was trimmed by 0 bases and J by 4 bases, leaving 11 bases between them. The CDR3: CASSEAAWGPDTQYF. As DNA, the CDR3 is TGTGCCAGCAGTGAAGCGGCTTGGGGGCCAGATACGCAGTATTTT.

This clonotype has a count of ten or more. V is TRBV2 and J is TRBJ2-1; 12 bases fit TRBD1. V was pared by 4 bases and J by 8 bases, with 9 bases of the junction left unmatched. In germline, CDR1 is SNHLY, CDR2 FYNNEI. The CDR3 has 16 residues. CDR3 protein: CASSGRDRGRVDEQFF. DNA for the CDR3: TGTGCCAGCAGTGGCCGGGACAGGGGGCGCGTGGATGAGCAGTTCTTC.

This sequence joins TRBV10-3 and TRBJ2-3; D is perhaps TRBD1 or TRBD2 (5 bases each). Trimming took 2 bases from V and 5 from J, leaving 8 bases between them. This CDR3 region has 13 residues. Germline V gives CDR1 ENHRY, CDR2 SYGVKD. The CDR3 nucleotides are TGTGCCATCAGTGAGAGTGGGGGAGATACGCAGTATTTT. Translating gives CAISESGGDTQYF.

DNA for the CDR3: TGTGCCACCAGCAGAGATAAGGCGGGACGGCAGTCTAATGAAAAACTGTTTTTT. Translation: CATSRDKAGRQSNEKLFF. The J gene is TRBJ1-4, the V gene TRBV15; D possibly corresponds to TRBD1 (5 bases). V shed 0 bases and J shed 3 bases, with 17 bases lying between them. Germline CDR1 reads LNHNV; CDR2 reads YYDKDF (reference sequence). This CDR3 region has 18 residues.

This clonotype has more than one count but fewer than ten. This rearrangement joins TRBV11-3 to TRBJ2-2, with 7 nucleotides matching TRBD2. With V trimmed by 2 bases and J by 3 bases, 12 bases remained unmatched. This CDR3 comprises 18 residues. The germline gives CDR1 SGHNT, CDR2 YENEEA. The CDR3 nucleotides read TGTGCCAGCAGCTTAACCAGGTGGCGGGCGGGGGACACCGGGGAGCTGTTTTTT. Translated, it gives CASSLTRWRAGDTGELFF.

The table lists this clonotype with many counts. This sequence joins TRBV27 and TRBJ2-1; the D gene is possibly TRBD2 (6 bases). CDR3 size: 16 residues. V dropped 1 base and J dropped 5 bases, with 15 bases sitting between them. CDR1 is MNHEY, CDR2 SMNVEV, per germline (reference sequence). The DNA for the CDR3 is TGTGCCAGCAGTTTATTTGTCCAGCGGGCCAACAATGAGCAGTTCTTC. Its protein product is CASSLFVQRANNEQFF.

This clonotype was picked up many times. The gene calls are TRBV11-2 and TRBJ2-3; a possible D gene is TRBD2 (5 bases). The CDR3 loop spans 18 amino acids. CDR1 and CDR2 from the germline V gene are SGHAT and FQNNGV. Trimming left V 0 bases short and J 0 bases short, with 16 bases between. The CDR3 nucleotides are TGTGCCAGCAGCTTAGACTATGAGGAGCGGTCTAGCACAGATACGCAGTATTTT. This sequence encodes CASSLDYEERSSTDTQYF.

This clonotype was counted a few times. The rearrangement links TRBV6-1 to TRBJ2-6, with D hard to call. The germline V and J ends were trimmed by 6 bases and 0 bases, with 12 bases remaining between them. The CDR3 has 16 amino acids. Germline V gene data show CDR1 as MNHNS and CDR2 as SASEGT. Here the CDR3 reads CASSFPEFSGANVLTF. The CDR3 coding sequence is TGTGCCAGCAGCTTCCCAGAGTTCTCTGGGGCCAACGTCCTGACTTTC.

This clonotype was seen ten or more times. This chain connects TRBV7-3 to TRBJ2-1, with D perhaps TRBD1 (5 bases). Germline CDR1 and CDR2: SGHTA and FQGTGA. The CDR3 runs 16 residues. Deletions cut 5 bases from V and 10 bases from J, with 24 bases between. Written as DNA, the CDR3 is TGTGCCAGCAGCCCCAGGGCAGGAAGGGTGGGTGGGGAGCAGTTCTTC. Protein: CASSPRAGRVGGEQFF.

This clonotype was seen many times. The rearrangement uses TRBV30 and TRBJ2-2, with 9 bases fitting TRBD2. The CDR3 has 17 amino acids. Germline V gives CDR1 GTSNPN, CDR2 SVGIG (reference sequence). Germline trimming cut 5 bases from V and 2 bases from J; bases unmatched to any gene: 12. This CDR3 is CAWASEAGGSNTGELFF. The CDR3 DNA reads as TGTGCCTGGGCTTCGGAAGCGGGAGGAAGCAACACCGGGGAGCTGTTTTTT. Using reference TRBV30 and TRBJ2-2 for the parts outside the CDR3, the full variable domain is SQTIHQWPATLVQPVGSPLSLECTVEGTSNPNLYWYRQAAGRGLQLLFYSVGIGQISSEVPQNLSASRPQDRQFILSSKKLLLSDSGFYLCAWASEAGGSNTGELFFGEGSRLTVL.

Ten or more counts support this clonotype. The rearrangement joins TRBV30 to TRBJ2-5; D gene unclear. The V gene lost 3 bases and the J gene lost 3 bases, with 5 bases spanning the gap. The CDR3 spans 11 residues. Germline assignment: CDR1 GTSNPN and CDR2 SVGIG (reference sequence). Here the CDR3 DNA reads TGTGCCTGGAGCCCCAAAGAGACCCAGTACTTC. It encodes CAWSPKETQYF.

This clonotype was picked up many times. The chain couples TRBV6-1 to TRBJ1-3, with 7 bases identical to TRBD1. Germline V gives CDR1 MNHNS, CDR2 SASEGT. J lost 0 bases, V lost 9 bases, and 5 bases had no gene match. This CDR3 spans 14 amino acids. The CDR3 loop reads CASMTGFSGNTIYF. CDR3 bases: TGTGCCAGTATGACAGGGTTCTCTGGAAACACCATATATTTT.

This clonotype was observed a few times. The chain recombines TRBV30 with TRBJ2-3; TRBD1 might be the D (5 bases). The CDR3 spans 14 residues. CDR1 is GTSNPN, CDR2 SVGIG, per germline (reference sequence). V was pared by 0 bases and J by 4 bases, with 11 bases between. This CDR3 is CAWSVGSRADTQYF. DNA for the CDR3: TGTGCCTGGAGTGTAGGTTCCAGGGCAGATACGCAGTATTTT.

This chain joins TRBV3-1 and TRBJ1-1; no firm D call. The germline gives CDR1 LGHDT, CDR2 YNNKEL (reference sequence). The germline V and J ends were trimmed by 1 base and 5 bases, with 17 bases remaining between them. The CDR3 runs 16 residues. CDR3 in DNA: TGTGCCAGCAGCCAAGGGATGACACTAGCCGGGACTGAAGCTTTCTTT. Amino acids: CASSQGMTLAGTEAFF.

A note on this clonotype: A much larger clone lies one base from this, so it may be a read error. The chain carries TRBV27 and TRBJ2-1; TRBD2 might be the D (6 bases). V lost 3 bases, J lost 7 bases, and 13 bases lay in between. CDR3 length: 14 residues. CDR1 and CDR2 from the germline V gene are MNHEY and SMNVEV (reference sequence). For the CDR3, the DNA is TGTGCCAGCAGTTTGGTAGCGGAAAGAAATGAGCAGTTCTTC. It specifies CASSLVAERNEQFF.